Listed here is a single T cell receptor beta chain. Its specificity is unknown. The CDR3 sequence is 18 residues long. The germline V gene has CDR1 SGHAT and CDR2 FQNNGV. The junction had 11 bases not matched to a gene; V was cut back by 4 bases and J by 0 bases. The sample comes from a study of T cell responses to AZD1222 COVID-19 vaccine. Overall study results and limits: Increased Spike-specific TCR breadth and depth were observed after two AZD1222 doses. Baseline serology detected seropositivity in only five or six AZD1222 recipients. Nearly half of unique spike-specific TCRs reportedly avoided B.1.351 and B.1.1.7 mutated regions. The span of vaccine-associated CD4 TCRs extended across spike, with dominance at 160-218 and 743-854.

Sequenced by immunoSEQ multiplex PCR; TCRdb stores in-frame clones only, minus some. The sample has 100,000 to 150,000 clones; 80% to 90% are singletons. The V and J genes are TRBV11-2 and TRBJ2-4, with 8 bases lining up with TRBD2. Sequenced material: peripheral blood, taken on day 0 of AZD1222 vaccination. This sequence originates from an adult in good health. CDR3 residues: CASSSNLLAELAKNIQYF. In DNA, the CDR3 is TGTGCCAGCAGCTCCAACTTACTAGCGGAGCTAGCCAAAAACATTCAGTACTTC.